Listed here are 27 T cell receptor beta chains from one sample, sequenced in a study of T cells in Graves' hyperthyroidism and ophthalmopathy (dated by TCRdb to between 2017 and 2020). Receptors were amplified or captured by multiplex PCR. TCRdb records Illumina HiSeq 2000 as the sequencer. The TCR beta CDR3 regions were amplified from RNA transcripts. A first-round RT-PCR of the TCR CDR3 used the HTBI primer set with the Qiagen OneStep RT-PCR kit. The public sequencing data were trimmed at Q25 with fastp and processed into clonotypes with MiXCR by TCRdb, which kept only in-frame beta chains. Entries are consolidated by CDR3 protein sequence, retaining the most common genes and DNA. The table for this sample lists about 350,000 distinct CDR3 sequences; roughly 14% of them were counted only once. The ten most abundant clones make up 20% to 25% of the sample. What was sequenced was blood. The receptors derive from a woman aged 25 to 39 with Graves' hyperthyroidism.

The gene calls are TRBV7-3 and TRBJ2-1, with 8 bases fitting TRBD1. The germline CDR1 and CDR2 sequences are SGHTA and FQGTGA. CDR3 length equals 15 residues. Unmatched junction bases numbered 9, after V lost 5 bases and J lost 6 bases. DNA for the CDR3: TGTGCCAGCAGCCCAGGACAGGGTATGGTCAATGAGCAGTTCTTC. It yields the protein CASSPGQGMVNEQFF. Full variable domain (remainder filled in from reference TRBV7-3 and TRBJ2-1): GAGVSQTPSNKVTEKGKYVELRCDPISGHTALYWYRQSLGQGPEFLIYFQGTGAADDSGLPNDRFFAVRPEGSVSTLKIQRTERGDSAVYLCASSPGQGMVNEQFFGPGTRLTVL.

This clonotype came up many times. V is TRBV3-1 and J is TRBJ2-7; 11 positions agree with TRBD2. CDR1 is LGHDT, CDR2 YNNKEL, per germline (reference sequence). This CDR3 spans 13 amino acids. Trimming at V came to 4 bases and at J to 4 bases, leaving 0 bases not matched to a gene. The chain's CDR3 is CASSRTSGYEQYF. CDR3 DNA sequence: TGTGCCAGCAGCCGGACTAGCGGGTACGAGCAGTACTTC.

About this clonotype itself: A clone one base away is much larger, so this may be a read error. No conserved phenylalanine or tryptophan ends this CDR3, so it is likely a read error. J is TRBJ1-5 and V is TRBV28, with D unresolved. In germline, CDR1 is MDHEN, CDR2 SYDVKM. The CDR3 loop spans 14 amino acids. V lost 3 bases to trimming and J lost 4 bases, with 10 bases between them. This CDR3 reads CASSFAPENQPQHS. The CDR3 coding sequence is TGTGCCAGCAGTTTTGCCCCCGAAAATCAGCCCCAGCATTCT.

Turning to this clonotype: Its ends do not fully match the called genes, so a read error is possible. This sequence joins TRBV2 and TRBJ2-3; D perhaps matches TRBD2 (5 bases). This CDR3 has 15 residues. Germline loops: CDR1 SNHLY, CDR2 FYNNEI. CDR3: CANSNGLPRTDTQYF. The CDR3 bases are TGTGCCAACAGTAACGGACTCCCCCGCACAGATACGCAGTATTTT.

A few counts support this clonotype. The CDR3 DNA reads TGTGCCAGCAGTGAAGATTTGGGAGCTTTCTTT. Translation gives CASSEDLGAFF. This chain uses TRBV6-1 with TRBJ1-1; D gene unclear. Germline V gene data show CDR1 as MNHNS and CDR2 as SASEGT. The CDR3 runs to 11 residues. Trimming took off 1 base at V and 10 bases at J, with 7 bases between the two ends.

This clonotype turned up a few times. The chain has TRBV9 and TRBJ1-3, with no clear D. Trimming removed 2 bases at V and 0 bases at J, with 12 bases between. The CDR3 loop spans 16 amino acids. Looked up from germline, CDR1 is SGDLS and CDR2 is YYNGEE. The CDR3 spells CASSVDPSRSGNTIYF. CDR3 nucleotides: TGTGCCAGCAGCGTCGATCCATCCCGCTCTGGAAACACCATATATTTT.

This clonotype came up many times. The chain has TRBV28 and TRBJ1-2; D gene ambiguous. CDR1 and CDR2 (germline): MDHEN, SYDVKM. V was pared by 5 bases and J by 2 bases, with 6 bases between. CDR3 length equals 12 residues. CDR3 sequence (DNA): TGTGCCAGCAGTGGGGAAAACTATGGCTACACCTTC. Its translation is CASSGENYGYTF.

This clonotype occurred a few times. A much larger clone lies one base from this, so it may be a read error. The CDR3 DNA reads TGTGCCAGCAGTTTAGGGGGAGGGGATGAGCAGTTCTTC. Amino acid sequence: CASSLGGGDEQFF. V usage is TRBV6-1 and J usage is TRBJ2-1; D might be TRBD2 (7 bases). The V end was cut by 5 bases, the J end by 8 bases, with 13 bases between. Germline V CDR1 and CDR2: MNHNS, SASEGT. The CDR3 consists of 13 residues.

This clonotype was observed a few times. The chain couples TRBV11-2 to TRBJ1-2; a possible D gene is TRBD1 (6 bases). There are 15 residues in the CDR3. Germline V CDR1 and CDR2: SGHAT, FQNNGV. V was pared by 4 bases and J by 0 bases, with 12 bases between. The CDR3 sequence is CASSSIRGPNYGYTF. CDR3 in DNA: TGTGCCAGCAGCTCTATCCGGGGGCCTAACTATGGCTACACCTTC.

In its sample, this clonotype was seen once. The rearrangement links TRBV10-3 to TRBJ2-2; D may be TRBD1 or TRBD2 (5 bases each). CDR1 is ENHRY and CDR2 is SYGVKD in the germline V gene. V lost 6 bases to trimming and J lost 1 base, with 12 bases between them. The CDR3 extends over 15 amino acids. The CDR3 DNA reads TGTGCCATCAGAGAGGGGCAGGGGAACACCGGGGAGCTGTTTTTT. Its translation: CAIREGQGNTGELFF.

This clonotype appeared many times. CDR3 residues: CSVEDGGGLSNYEQYF. The CDR3 region has the DNA TGCAGCGTTGAAGATGGAGGGGGCCTAAGTAACTACGAGCAGTACTTC. This sequence joins TRBV29-1 and TRBJ2-7, with a possible D match to TRBD1 (7 bases). CDR3 size: 16 residues. V was trimmed by 0 bases and J by 3 bases, leaving 18 bases between them. Germline V lookup: CDR1 SQVTM, CDR2 ANQGSEA.

The chain has TRBV10-3 and TRBJ2-2; no definite D call. CDR1 and CDR2 from the germline V gene are ENHRY and SYGVKD. The CDR3 runs 13 residues. V lost 4 bases, J lost 7 bases, and 10 bases lay in between. The CDR3 region is CAISGLESGELFF. The CDR3 DNA reads TGTGCCATCAGTGGCCTGGAAAGCGGGGAGCTGTTTTTT.

The sample holds many counts of this clonotype. The rearrangement joins TRBV30 to TRBJ1-2; D not certain. V was pared by 0 bases and J by 4 bases, with 12 bases between. The germline CDR1 and CDR2 sequences are GTSNPN and SVGIG (reference sequence). The CDR3 runs 14 residues. The CDR3 DNA is TGTGCCTGGAGTGTACCAGGAGCGGCCTATGGCTACACCTTC. Protein product: CAWSVPGAAYGYTF.

The chain joins TRBV29-1 to TRBJ2-7; 7 nucleotides align to TRBD2. This CDR3 is 13 amino acids long. Germline V lookup: CDR1 SQVTM, CDR2 ANQGSEA. Trimming took 4 bases from V and 9 from J; bases not matched to a gene: 12. CDR3: CSVGGGTPGRQYF. CDR3 in DNA: TGCAGCGTTGGGGGAGGGACCCCGGGGAGGCAGTACTTC.

Concerning this clonotype itself: The conserved phenylalanine or tryptophan is not found at the CDR3 terminus, so this likely reflects a read error. The rearrangement links TRBV30 to TRBJ2-5, with D possibly being TRBD1 (5 bases). Trimming stripped 5 bases from V and 0 bases from J, with 22 bases between. The CDR3 totals 17 residues. Per the germline V gene, CDR1 is GTSNPN and CDR2 is SVGIG (reference sequence). The CDR3 DNA reads TGTGCCTGGGCTAGGACCAGGGCGACGGTCTACCAAGAGACCCAGTACCTC. It codes for CAWARTRATVYQETQYL.

Only a few counts were recorded for this clonotype. The chain couples TRBV6-2 or TRBV6-3 to TRBJ2-5, with 11 bases matching TRBD2. This CDR3 has 17 amino acids. V was clipped by 5 bases and J by 1 base; unmatched bases: 9. Per germline, CDR1 MNHEY and CDR2 SVGEGT. The CDR3 is CASSRTTSGSFQETQYF. CDR3 sequence (DNA): TGTGCCAGCAGTCGGACTACTAGCGGGAGTTTCCAAGAGACCCAGTACTTC.

There are many counts of this clonotype. The rearrangement joins TRBV11-3 to TRBJ1-4; the D is unclear. CDR1 is SGHNT, CDR2 YENEEA, per germline. The CDR3 covers 15 residues. V dropped 5 bases and J dropped 8 bases, with 18 bases sitting between them. The CDR3 DNA sequence: TGTGCCAGCAGCAATTCCCGAGGGTCCCACGAAAAACTGTTTTTT. As protein: CASSNSRGSHEKLFF.

This chain joins TRBV20-1 and TRBJ2-1; D is ambiguous. V lost 3 bases and J lost 0, with 9 bases in between. This CDR3 is 14 amino acids long. CDR1 and CDR2 from the germline V gene are DFQATT and SNEGSKA (reference sequence). The CDR3 DNA sequence: TGCAGTGCTAGTACCTCTAGCTCCTACAATGAGCAGTTCTTC. This translates into CSASTSSSYNEQFF.

The table lists this clonotype with a few counts. The rearrangement joins TRBV20-1 to TRBJ1-5, with D possibly being TRBD1 (6 bases). V was cut by 3 bases and J by 4 bases, with 16 bases left in between. This CDR3 has 15 residues. CDR1 is DFQATT, CDR2 SNEGSKA, per germline (reference sequence). The CDR3 coding sequence is TGCAGTGCTAGTTCGGAGACAGGTTGGAATCAGCCCCAGCATTTT. Protein sequence: CSASSETGWNQPQHF.

This clonotype was observed many times. This rearrangement joins TRBV12-3 or TRBV12-4 to TRBJ2-1; 8 bases align to TRBD2. The CDR3 runs to 13 residues. J was trimmed by 6 bases and V by 8 bases; bases with no gene match: 6. The CDR3 sequence: CASSTGGGNEQFF. The CDR3 DNA reads TGTGCCAGCTCAACGGGGGGGGGCAATGAGCAGTTCTTC.

This clonotype was found many times. The chain combines TRBV29-1 with TRBJ2-1; tentatively, D is TRBD2 (5 bases). Germline V lookup: CDR1 SQVTM, CDR2 ANQGSEA. The V end was cut by 3 bases, the J end by 0 bases, with 9 bases between. There are 14 residues in the CDR3. CDR3 protein: CSVDRGASYNEQFF. In DNA form, the CDR3 reads TGCAGCGTTGATCGGGGAGCCTCCTACAATGAGCAGTTCTTC.

There are many counts of this clonotype. The chain is built from TRBV27 and TRBJ2-2, with D possibly being TRBD1 (5 bases). This CDR3 has 13 residues. Germline V gives CDR1 MNHEY, CDR2 SMNVEV (reference sequence). V lost 10 bases, J lost 2 bases, and 11 bases lay in between. CDR3 DNA sequence: TGTGCCACCCAGGGAACTAACACCGGGGAGCTGTTTTTT. Protein sequence: CATQGTNTGELFF.

This clonotype was observed a few times. The chain is built from TRBV20-1 and TRBJ1-1; 9 bases match TRBD1. The germline V gene encodes CDR1 DFQATT and CDR2 SNEGSKA (reference sequence). This CDR3 has 15 residues. The junction had 11 bases not matched to a gene; V was cut back by 3 bases and J by 6 bases. The CDR3, as DNA: TGCAGTGCTAGGGAAACAGGGGGCCGTATCTCTGAAGCTTTCTTT. This translates into CSARETGGRISEAFF.

In its sample, this clonotype was seen many times. The chain couples TRBV10-2 to TRBJ2-3, with 8 nucleotides matching TRBD1. The V and J ends lost 3 bases and 0 bases, in that order; junction bases with no gene match: 14. CDR1 and CDR2 from the germline V gene are WSHSY and SAAADI. The CDR3 totals 19 residues. The CDR3 loop is CASSDTTRDRPPSTDTQYF. The CDR3, as DNA: TGCGCCAGCAGTGATACAACCCGGGACAGGCCGCCAAGCACAGATACGCAGTATTTT.

CDR3 amino acids: CASTRYSLSLDTQYF. CDR3 sequence (DNA): TGTGCCAGCACCCGCTACAGTCTCTCCCTAGATACGCAGTATTTT. This chain uses TRBV12-3 or TRBV12-4 with TRBJ2-3; D ambiguous. Trimming pared 7 bases from V and 5 bases from J, leaving 19 bases between. The CDR3 is 15 amino acids.

This clonotype was counted at least ten times. The J gene is TRBJ2-2, the V gene TRBV7-2; D unclear. V dropped 5 bases and J dropped 8 bases, with 6 bases sitting between them. CDR3 length: 11 amino acids. Germline CDR1 SGHTA, CDR2 FQGNSA. The CDR3: CASSQRGELFF. Here the CDR3 DNA reads TGTGCCAGCAGCCAACGAGGGGAGCTGTTTTTT.

This clonotype was observed a handful of times. This chain links TRBV3-1 with TRBJ2-1; 8 bases are shared with TRBD2. V was pared by 1 base and J by 0 bases, with 2 bases of the junction left unmatched. Per the germline V gene, CDR1 is LGHDT and CDR2 is YNNKEL (reference sequence). CDR3 size: 16 residues. This CDR3 is CASSQGAGGSYNEQFF. The CDR3 region has the DNA TGTGCCAGCAGCCAAGGGGCGGGGGGCTCCTACAATGAGCAGTTCTTC.